These 6 T cell receptor beta chains were sequenced from one sample in a study of shared clonotypes between healthy human individuals. Generated by immunoSEQ multiplex PCR, the TCRdb table keeps only in-frame clones and is missing some. The sample shows hundreds of thousands of clones, approximately 73% of them seen only once. Specimen: memory CD4+ T cells sorted from blood. Subset here: CD45RA-negative fraction. These receptors all come from a young woman in good health.

This clone was picked up a small number of times. The chain employs TRBV5-5 and TRBJ2-5, with TRBD2 matching 11 bases. V lost 5 bases to trimming and J lost 4 bases; unmatched junction nucleotides: 1. The germline CDR1 and CDR2 sequences are SGHKS and YYEKEE (reference sequence). The CDR3 covers 13 residues. In DNA form, the CDR3 reads TGTGCCAGCAGAGGACTAGCGGGAGAGACCCAGTACTTC. This codes for CASRGLAGETQYF.

The rearrangement links TRBV4-1 to TRBJ1-1; D remains unclear. The CDR3 has 14 residues. The germline CDR1 and CDR2 sequences are MGHRA and YSYEKL. V was shortened by 0 bases and J by 10 bases, with 15 bases between the two germline ends. For the CDR3, the DNA is TGCGCCAGCAGCCAAGATCCAGTTCAAGTTCGAGCTTTCTTT. Protein product: CASSQDPVQVRAFF.

The rearrangement uses TRBV5-1 and TRBJ1-1; D perhaps matches TRBD1 (5 bases). Trimming stripped 5 bases from V and 7 bases from J, with 15 bases between. CDR3 length: 13 amino acids. Germline assignment: CDR1 SGHRS and CDR2 YFSETQ. CDR3 residues: CASSSGLNGEAFF. The CDR3 nucleotides read TGCGCCAGCAGTTCAGGGTTAAACGGTGAAGCTTTCTTT.

On this clone itself: One junction end disagrees with the germline gene, perhaps due to a read error. The V gene is TRBV28, the J gene TRBJ2-3; TRBD2 aligns across 12 bases. The CDR3 runs to 15 residues. CDR1 is MDHEN and CDR2 is SYDVKM in the germline V gene. CDR3 amino acids: CASSLTSGSRDTQYF. CDR3 coding DNA: TGTGCCAGCAGTCTGACTAGCGGGAGCAGAGATACGCAGTATTTT. The full variable domain, with the rest looked up from reference TRBV28 and TRBJ2-3, is DVKVTQSSRYLVKRTGEKVFLECVQDMDHENMFWYRQDPGLGLRLIYFSYDVKMKEKGDIPEGYSVSREKKERFSLILESASTNQTSMYLCASSLTSGSRDTQYFGPGTRLTVL.

The chain is built from TRBV29-1 and TRBJ2-1; no clear D gene. CDR3 length equals 10 residues. Looked up from germline, CDR1 is SQVTM and CDR2 is ANQGSEA. Trimming stripped 6 bases from V and 9 bases from J, with 9 bases between. The CDR3 protein is CSVATIEQFF. DNA for the CDR3: TGCAGCGTCGCCACAATTGAGCAGTTCTTC.

This clone was seen at least ten times. Other nucleotide sequences in the sample specify the same CDR3. The chain couples TRBV7-9 to TRBJ1-1; no clear D. Trimming took 1 base from V and 1 from J, leaving 4 bases between them. The CDR3 extends over 13 amino acids. CDR1 SEHNR and CDR2 FQNEAQ come from the germline V gene (reference sequence). CDR3 sequence (DNA): TGTGCCAGCAGCTTAGAGGGGAACACTGAAGCTTTCTTT. It specifies CASSLEGNTEAFF.